This TCR beta chain is from a study of neurological immune-mediated disorders. In this sample, this clonotype turned up many times. This sample's time point: longitudinal time-point 3. By 5'RACE with 10-nucleotide random UMIs, the cDNA was made. TCRdb re-derived calls from the 5' RACE reads in MiXCR, one entry per CDR3 protein. The profile shows roughly 48,000 distinct CDR3 sequences, roughly 13% of them singletons. The source material was PBMCs. This TCR was recovered from a male donor with HTLV-1-associated myelopathy (HAM/TSP).

The CDR3 loop reads CASSLSGFSTDTQYF. CDR3 coding DNA: TGCGCCAGCAGCTTGTCAGGGTTCAGCACAGATACGCAGTATTTT. J is TRBJ2-3 and V is TRBV5-1, with D possibly TRBD1 on 5 matching bases. The germline V and J ends were trimmed by 1 base and 0 bases, with 9 bases remaining between them. Per the germline V gene, CDR1 is SGHRS and CDR2 is YFSETQ. The CDR3 is 15 amino acids. Full variable domain (outside the CDR3, taken from reference TRBV5-1 and TRBJ2-3): KAGVTQTPRYLIKTRGQQVTLSCSPISGHRSVSWYQQTPGQGLQFLFEYFSETQRNKGNFPGRFSGRQFSNSRSEMNVSTLELGDSALYLCASSLSGFSTDTQYFGPGTRLTVL.